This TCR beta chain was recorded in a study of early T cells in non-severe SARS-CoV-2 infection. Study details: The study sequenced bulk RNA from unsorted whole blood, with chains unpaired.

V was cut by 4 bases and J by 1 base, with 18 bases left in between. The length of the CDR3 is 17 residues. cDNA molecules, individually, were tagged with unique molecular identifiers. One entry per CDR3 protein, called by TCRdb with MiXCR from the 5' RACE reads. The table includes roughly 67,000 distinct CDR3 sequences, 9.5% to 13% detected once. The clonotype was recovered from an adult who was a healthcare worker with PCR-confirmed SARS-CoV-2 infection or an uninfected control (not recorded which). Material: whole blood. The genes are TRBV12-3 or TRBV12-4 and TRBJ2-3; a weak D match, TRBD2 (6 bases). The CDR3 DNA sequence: TGTGCCAGCAGTTATTTCCTTAGCGGCAATGGCACAGATACGCAGTATTTT. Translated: CASSYFLSGNGTDTQYF.